This TCR beta chain was captured by sequencing in a study of blood T cell repertoires in COVID-19. At the level of the study: Samples representing acute and convalescent COVID-19 were sourced from the United States, Italy and Spain. PBMCs, B-cell-depleted T cells, or T cells were the source of the cDNA or gDNA that made up the material.

Patients at the Seattle site were enrolled during active infection and followed longitudinally. The length of the CDR3 is 15 residues. Germline V lookup: CDR1 SGDLS, CDR2 YYNGEE. V shed 0 bases and J shed 6 bases, with 12 bases lying between them. In its sample, this clone was seen a few times. TCRdb's table, derived via immunoSEQ multiplex PCR, lists solely in-frame clones and lacks some. Of 300,000 to 400,000 clones in the sample, 87% were seen once. This TCR came from a man aged 30 to 45 with COVID-19, enrolled during active disease. This chain links TRBV9 with TRBJ2-2, with D tentatively TRBD2 (6 bases). Sequencing input: peripheral blood. The DNA of the CDR3 is TGTGCCAGCAGCGTAGACGGGAGAGAGGCCGGGGAGCTGTTTTTT. It is translated as CASSVDGREAGELFF. The whole variable domain, remainder taken from reference TRBV9 and TRBJ2-2, is DSGVTQTPKHLITATGQRVTLRCSPRSGDLSVYWYQQSLDQGLQFLIQYYNGEERAKGNILERFSAQQFPDLHSELNLSSLELGDSALYFCASSVDGREAGELFFGEGSRLTVL.